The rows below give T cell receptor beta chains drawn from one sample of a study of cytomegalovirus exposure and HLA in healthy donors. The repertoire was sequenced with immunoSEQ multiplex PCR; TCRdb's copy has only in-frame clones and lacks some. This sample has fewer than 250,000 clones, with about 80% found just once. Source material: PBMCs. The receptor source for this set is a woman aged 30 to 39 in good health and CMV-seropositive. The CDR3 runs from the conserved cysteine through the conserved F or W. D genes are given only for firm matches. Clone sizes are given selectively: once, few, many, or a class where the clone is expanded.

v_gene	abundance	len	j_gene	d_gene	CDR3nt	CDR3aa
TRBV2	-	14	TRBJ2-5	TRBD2	TGTGCCAGCAGGATCGGGACTAGGTTGGAGACCCAGTACTTC	CASRIGTRLETQYF
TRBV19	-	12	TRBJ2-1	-	TGTGCCAGTAGTTCCAGGTACAATGAGCAGTTCTTC	CASSSRYNEQFF
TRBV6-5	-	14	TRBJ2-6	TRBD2	TGTGCCCCCCTCGGGGGGGGAGGGGCCAACGTCCTGACTTTC	CAPLGGGGANVLTF
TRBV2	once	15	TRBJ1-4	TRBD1	TGTGCCAGCAGTGAACAGGGGGTATCTAATGAAAAACTGTTTTTT	CASSEQGVSNEKLFF
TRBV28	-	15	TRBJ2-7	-	TGTGCCAGCAGTTTTCCGTCAGACACTTCCTACGAGCAGTACTTC	CASSFPSDTSYEQYF
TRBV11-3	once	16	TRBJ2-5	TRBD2	TGTGCCAGCACCTTCCGAGCGGGAGATATCGACCCGACCCAGTACTTC	CASTFRAGDIDPTQYF
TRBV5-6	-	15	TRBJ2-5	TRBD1	TGTGCCAGCAGCACAGGACAGGGGATGGCGAAGACCCAGTACTTC	CASSTGQGMAKTQYF
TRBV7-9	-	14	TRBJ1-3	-	TGTGCCAGCAGTGGAGCCTTCTCTGGAAACACCATATATTTT	CASSGAFSGNTIYF
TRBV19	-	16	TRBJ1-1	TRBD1	TGTGCCAGTAGTCCCGACGGGACAGCCTTGAACACTGAAGCTTTCTTT	CASSPDGTALNTEAFF
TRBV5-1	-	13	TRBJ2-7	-	TGCGCCAGCAGCCCCACAGGGGGGGGCGAGCAGTACTTC	CASSPTGGGEQYF
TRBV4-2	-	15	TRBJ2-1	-	TGTGCCAGCAGCCAAGGGATCGGGGTACGGGATGAGCAGTTCTTC	CASSQGIGVRDEQFF
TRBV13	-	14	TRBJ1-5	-	TGTGCCAGCAGCTTAGGCCTCCTGAATCAGCCCCAGCATTTT	CASSLGLLNQPQHF
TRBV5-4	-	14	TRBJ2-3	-	TGTGCCAGCACCCTCGGGGACTCGGGGGATACGCAGTATTTT	CASTLGDSGDTQYF
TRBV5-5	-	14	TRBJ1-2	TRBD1	TGTGCCAGCAGCTTGTCACAGGGGGCTAATGGCTACACCTTC	CASSLSQGANGYTF
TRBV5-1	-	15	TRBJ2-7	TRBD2	TGCGCCAGCAGCTTGAGGACTAGCGGGAGCTACGAGCAGTACTTC	CASSLRTSGSYEQYF
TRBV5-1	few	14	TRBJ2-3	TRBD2	TGCGCCAGCAGCCTCGAGCGGGGGCCAGATACGCAGTATTTT	CASSLERGPDTQYF
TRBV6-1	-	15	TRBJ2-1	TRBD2	TGTGCCAGTCTGGGACTAGCGGACTCCTACAATGAGCAGTTCTTC	CASLGLADSYNEQFF
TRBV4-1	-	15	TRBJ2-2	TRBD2	TGCGCCAGCAGCCTGGGGAGGGGGAACACCGGGGAGCTGTTTTTT	CASSLGRGNTGELFF
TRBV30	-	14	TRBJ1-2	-	TGTGCCTGGAGTGTATGGCAGGGGAGGGGCGGCTACACCTTC	CAWSVWQGRGGYTF
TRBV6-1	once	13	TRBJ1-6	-	TGTGCCAGCAGTGATGGACTTTCGACACCCCTCCACTTT	CASSDGLSTPLHF
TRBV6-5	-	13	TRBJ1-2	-	TGTGCCAGCAGTCGGGGGGAGGCCTATGGCTACACCTTC	CASSRGEAYGYTF
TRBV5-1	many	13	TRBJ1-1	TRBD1	TGCGCCAGCGACAGGGACGGGAACACTGAAGCTTTCTTT	CASDRDGNTEAFF
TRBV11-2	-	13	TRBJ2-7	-	TGTGCCAGCAGCTTAGATCGGGATAGGGAGCAGTACTTC	CASSLDRDREQYF
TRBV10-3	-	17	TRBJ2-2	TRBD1	TGTGCCATCAGCCGCTTATCGGGACAGTTGAACACCGGGGAGCTGTTTTTT	CAISRLSGQLNTGELFF
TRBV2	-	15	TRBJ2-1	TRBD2	TGTGCCAGCGAGTTTGGGACTAGCGGATACAATGAGCAGTTCTTC	CASEFGTSGYNEQFF
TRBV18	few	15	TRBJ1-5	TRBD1	TGTGCCAGCTCACCACGTAGACAGGGTAACCAGCCCCAGCATTTT	CASSPRRQGNQPQHF
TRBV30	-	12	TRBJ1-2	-	TGTGCCTGGAGGCAGTTCTTCGATGGCTACACCTTC	CAWRQFFDGYTF
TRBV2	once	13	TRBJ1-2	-	TGTGCCAGCAGTGTAGGCGGAGAATATGGCTACACCTTC	CASSVGGEYGYTF
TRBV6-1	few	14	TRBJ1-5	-	TGTGCCAGCAGTGATGACAGCTACAATCAGCCCCAGCATTTT	CASSDDSYNQPQHF
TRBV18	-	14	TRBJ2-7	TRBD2	TGTGCCAGCTCACCGACTAGCGAATTGACCGAGCAGTACTTC	CASSPTSELTEQYF
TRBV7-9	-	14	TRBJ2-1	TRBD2	TGTGCCAGCAGCTTTAGCGGGAGGGCCGATGAGCAGTTCTTC	CASSFSGRADEQFF
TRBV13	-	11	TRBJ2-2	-	TGTGCCAGCAGCACAGCCGGGGAGCTGTTTTTT	CASSTAGELFF
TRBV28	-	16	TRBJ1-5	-	TGTGCCAGCAGTGTATCACAGGGACAACCAGGTCAGCCCCAGCATTTT	CASSVSQGQPGQPQHF
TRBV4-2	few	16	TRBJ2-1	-	TGTGCCAGCAGCCTGGCGGCCGACCCCTACTACAATGAGCAGTTCTTC	CASSLAADPYYNEQFF
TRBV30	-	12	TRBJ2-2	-	TGTGCCTGGAGAGGGGTCGTCGGGGAGCTGTTTTTT	CAWRGVVGELFF
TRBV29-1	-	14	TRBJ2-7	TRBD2	TGCAGCGTTAGGACTAGCGGGATATCCTACGAGCAGTACTTC	CSVRTSGISYEQYF
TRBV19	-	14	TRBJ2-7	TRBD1	TGTGCCAGTAGTGTCACGACAGGGGGCTACGAGCAGTACTTC	CASSVTTGGYEQYF
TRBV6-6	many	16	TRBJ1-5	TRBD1	TGTGCCAGCAGTTCTTTTCAGGGGGATGGCAATCAGCCCCAGCATTTT	CASSSFQGDGNQPQHF
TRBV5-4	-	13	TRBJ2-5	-	TGTGCCAGCAGCCCTCAGGGGCTTGAGACCCAGTACTTC	CASSPQGLETQYF
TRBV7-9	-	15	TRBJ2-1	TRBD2	TGTGCCAGCAGCTTAATAGCGGGAGGAAAAAATGAGCAGTTCTTC	CASSLIAGGKNEQFF